Listed below are T cell receptor beta chains from one sample, sequenced in a study of OX40 agonist ivuxolimab in advanced cancers. Libraries were prepared by immunoSEQ multiplex PCR; TCRdb keeps only in-frame clonotypes and omits some of them. Here the sample spans 65,000 to 70,000 clones, 70% to 85% being singletons. The sample was CD4+ or CD8+ T cells sorted from blood, taken in a trial of the OX40 agonist ivuxolimab. These receptors were taken from an adult with an advanced solid tumor such as melanoma, head and neck, liver or kidney cancer. Both conserved end residues are part of each CDR3. D genes are given only for firm matches. Some rows have no size entry. The others give once, few or many, or a class for an expanded clone.

d_gene	v_gene	abundance	j_gene	CDR3aa	CDR3nt
.	TRBV5-1	.	TRBJ1-4	CASSLGQGVEKLFF	TGCGCCAGCAGCTTGGGGCAGGGAGTTGAAAAACTGTTTTTT
.	TRBV19	.	TRBJ2-4	CASSIGWRSTIAKNIQYF	TGTGCCAGTAGTATAGGCTGGCGGTCTACCATAGCCAAAAACATTCAGTACTTC
.	TRBV6-5	.	TRBJ2-2	CASSYSRPGELFF	TGTGCCAGCAGTTACTCCCGGCCCGGGGAGCTGTTTTTT
.	TRBV5-4	once	TRBJ2-1	CASSLDTGNYNEQFF	TGTGCCAGCAGCTTGGACACAGGGAATTACAATGAGCAGTTCTTC
TRBD2	TRBV19	.	TRBJ2-2	CASSNRLAGVTGELFF	TGTGCCAGTAGTAACCGACTAGCGGGAGTTACCGGGGAGCTGTTTTTT
TRBD1	TRBV6-1	few	TRBJ1-2	CASSLYYRGADGYTF	TGTGCCAGCAGTTTATACTACAGGGGCGCGGATGGCTACACCTTC
TRBD1	TRBV28	.	TRBJ1-2	CASTFTTGPHYGYTF	TGTGCCAGCACCTTTACGACAGGGCCCCACTATGGCTACACCTTC
.	TRBV27	.	TRBJ1-5	CASSRHGETAYNQPQHF	TGTGCCAGCAGCCGCCACGGGGAGACAGCATACAATCAGCCCCAGCATTTT
TRBD1	TRBV9	.	TRBJ2-7	CASSRGQGEDEQYF	TGTGCCAGCAGCCGCGGACAGGGAGAGGATGAGCAGTACTTC
.	TRBV7-2	.	TRBJ2-5	CASSLRGETQYF	TGTGCCAGCAGCTTGCGGGGTGAGACCCAGTACTTC
TRBD2	TRBV2	.	TRBJ2-2	CASRTRGVAVDGELFF	TGTGCCAGCAGAACCCGGGGGGTGGCTGTGGACGGGGAGCTGTTTTTT
TRBD1	TRBV6-6	.	TRBJ2-1	CASKGTVTYNEQFF	TGTGCCAGCAAGGGGACAGTTACCTACAATGAGCAGTTCTTC
TRBD1	TRBV7-9	.	TRBJ2-5	CASSLGTGGQETQYF	TGTGCCAGCAGCTTAGGAACAGGGGGACAAGAGACCCAGTACTTC